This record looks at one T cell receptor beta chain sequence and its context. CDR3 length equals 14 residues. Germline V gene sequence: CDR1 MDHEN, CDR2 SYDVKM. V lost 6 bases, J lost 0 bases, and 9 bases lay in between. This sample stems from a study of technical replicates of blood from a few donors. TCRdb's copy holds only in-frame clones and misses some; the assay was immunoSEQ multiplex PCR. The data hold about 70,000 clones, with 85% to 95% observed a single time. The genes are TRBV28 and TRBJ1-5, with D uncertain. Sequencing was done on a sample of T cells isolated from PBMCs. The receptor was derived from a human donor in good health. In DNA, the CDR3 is TGTGCCAGCAGCACTACTCATAGCAATCAGCCCCAGCATTTT. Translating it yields CASSTTHSNQPQHF.